This T cell receptor beta chain derives from a study of T cells after yellow fever vaccination. General study points: Abundant bulk-derived clonotypes could contaminate FACS-sorted repertoires. Though it reached lower strength, the secondary response hit its peak faster, day 5 versus 15.

For this clonotype: The antigen is unknown.

UMIs were added to TCR cDNA along with a universal primer site when it was made by 5'RACE template switching. TCRdb ran MiXCR on the 5' RACE reads and lists one entry per CDR3 protein. The data hold roughly 340,000 distinct CDR3 sequences, with 8.7% observed a single time. Germline V gene data show CDR1 as SGHNT and CDR2 as YYREEE (reference sequence). There are 14 residues in the CDR3. V gave up 0 bases and J gave up 6 bases; unmatched junction bases: 3. This receptor was identified in a man younger than 35 who received the YFV17D yellow fever vaccine. V and J are TRBV5-4 and TRBJ2-7; 10 bases are shared with TRBD2. Specimen: PBMCs, collected on the day of the first yellow fever vaccination. The CDR3 coding sequence is TGTGCCAGCAGCTTGGGGGTAGCGGGAGGCGAGCAGTACTTC. Protein: CASSLGVAGGEQYF. The full variable domain, its missing parts supplied by reference TRBV5-4 and TRBJ2-7, is ETGVTQSPTHLIKTRGQQVTLRCSSQSGHNTVSWYQQALGQGPQFIFQYYREEENGRGNFPPRFSGLQFPNYSSELNVNALELDDSALYLCASSLGVAGGEQYFGPGTRLTVT.